This T cell receptor beta chain was obtained from a study of T cell repertoires and HLA-DP antigens. This clone was seen just once. The antigen is undetermined. Trimming pared 7 bases from V and 5 bases from J, leaving 12 bases between. Germline V gene sequence: CDR1 WNHNN, CDR2 SYGVQD (reference sequence). This CDR3 has 12 residues. Sequencing was performed with immunoSEQ multiplex PCR; in TCRdb, only in-frame clones are kept and a portion is missing. Among fewer than 75,000 clones listed, around three quarters were seen once. This clonotype was obtained from a man aged 60 to 69 in good health and CMV-seronegative. The chain recombines TRBV10-1 with TRBJ2-7; no reliable D call. The sample comprised CD4+ T cells from PBMCs. The CDR3 DNA follows: TGCGCCAGCACCCAAAGGTCCAACGAGCAGTACGTC. This translates into CASTQRSNEQYV.